A selection of T cell receptor beta chains follows, all from one sample in a study of identical twins. One entry per CDR3 protein, called by TCRdb with MiXCR from the 5' RACE reads. This table has about 490,000 distinct CDR3 sequences, 12% to 15% appearing once. These data were also reused for a study on yellow fever vaccine responses in identical twins.

The sample was CD4+ T cells sorted from blood. These receptors came from a young woman in good health. The conserved cysteine and the conserved F or W are not part of the CDR3 here. Size tells how often a clone was seen (once, few, many) or the class of an expanded clone, and some rows leave it out.

CDR3 | V | size
AISRTEYNEQF | TRBV10-3 | few
ASSLDVVYRQDNEQF | TRBV5-1 | NA
ASNTRGLHRDTQY | TRBV6-1 | few
ASSLFGRGRSGELF | TRBV7-6 | NA
ASRDRTGSNTEAF | TRBV12-3/TRBV12-4 | many
ASSFGLPEQF | TRBV7-9 | NA
ASSYRQGNFNEQF | TRBV6-5 | NA
ASLTPARGNEQF | TRBV13 | few
ASSPVGTGTDTQY | TRBV7-7 | few
ASSLTGSGYNEQF | TRBV5-1 | NA
ASSTHAGTSTDTQY | TRBV5-1 | NA
SALPGQLNTGELF | TRBV20-1 | NA
ASSQEGQGGNEQF | TRBV4-1 | NA
AISESTGGSNPVNEQF | TRBV10-3 | few
SAQMGLSSYEQY | TRBV20-1 | few
SAPTERWYQETQY | TRBV20-1 | once
ASRTREKLF | TRBV2 | few
VSRGSELAEAF | TRBV2 | NA